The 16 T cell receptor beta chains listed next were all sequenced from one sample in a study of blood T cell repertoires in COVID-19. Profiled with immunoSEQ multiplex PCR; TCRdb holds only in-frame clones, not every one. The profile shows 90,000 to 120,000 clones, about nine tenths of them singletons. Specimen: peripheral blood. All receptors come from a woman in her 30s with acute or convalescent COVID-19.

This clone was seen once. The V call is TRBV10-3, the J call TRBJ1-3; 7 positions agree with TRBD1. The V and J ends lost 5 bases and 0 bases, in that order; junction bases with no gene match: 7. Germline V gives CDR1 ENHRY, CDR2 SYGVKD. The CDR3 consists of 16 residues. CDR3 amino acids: CAISIYGTDSGNTIYF. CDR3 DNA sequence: TGTGCCATCAGTATCTACGGGACAGACTCTGGAAACACCATATATTTT.

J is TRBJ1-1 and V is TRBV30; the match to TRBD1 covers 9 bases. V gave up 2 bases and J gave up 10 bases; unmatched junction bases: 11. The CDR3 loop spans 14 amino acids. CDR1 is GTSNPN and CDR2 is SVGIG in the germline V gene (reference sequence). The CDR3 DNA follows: TGTGCCTGGAGTTTAGACAGGGGGTGGCGGGGAGCTTTCTTT. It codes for CAWSLDRGWRGAFF.

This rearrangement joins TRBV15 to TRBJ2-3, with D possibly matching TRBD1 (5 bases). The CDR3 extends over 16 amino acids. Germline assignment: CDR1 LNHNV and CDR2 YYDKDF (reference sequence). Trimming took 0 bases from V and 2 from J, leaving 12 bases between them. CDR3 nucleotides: TGTGCCACCAGCAGAGACTACCGACAGAACACAGATACGCAGTATTTT. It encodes CATSRDYRQNTDTQYF. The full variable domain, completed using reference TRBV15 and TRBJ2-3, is DAMVIQNPRYQVTQFGKPVTLSCSQTLNHNVMYWYQQKSSQAPKLLFHYYDKDFNNEADTPDNFQSRRPNTSFCFLDIRSPGLGDTAMYLCATSRDYRQNTDTQYFGPGTRLTVL.

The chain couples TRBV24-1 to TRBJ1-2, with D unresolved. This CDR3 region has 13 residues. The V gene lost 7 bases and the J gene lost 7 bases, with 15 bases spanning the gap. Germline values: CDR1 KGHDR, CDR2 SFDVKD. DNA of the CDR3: TGTGCCACCAGCGCAGAGGAGGTGACTGGCTACACCTTC. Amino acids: CATSAEEVTGYTF.

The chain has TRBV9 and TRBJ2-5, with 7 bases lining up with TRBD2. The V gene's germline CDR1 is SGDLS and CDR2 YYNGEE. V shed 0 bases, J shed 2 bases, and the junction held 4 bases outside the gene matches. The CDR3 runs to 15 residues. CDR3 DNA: TGTGCCAGCAGCGTAGGGGCTAGCGGACAAGAGACCCAGTACTTC. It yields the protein CASSVGASGQETQYF.

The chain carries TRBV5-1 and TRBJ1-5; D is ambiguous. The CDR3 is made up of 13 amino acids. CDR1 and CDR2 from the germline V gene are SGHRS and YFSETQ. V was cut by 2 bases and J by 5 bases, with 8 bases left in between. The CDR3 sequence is CASSLRGDQPQHF. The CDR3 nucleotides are TGCGCCAGCAGCTTACGGGGTGATCAGCCCCAGCATTTT.

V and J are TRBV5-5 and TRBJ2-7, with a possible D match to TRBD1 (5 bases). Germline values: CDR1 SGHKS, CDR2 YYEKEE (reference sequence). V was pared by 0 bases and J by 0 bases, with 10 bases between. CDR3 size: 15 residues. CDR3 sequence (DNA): TGTGCCAGCAGCTTGGAGCCCAGGGCCTCCTACGAGCAGTACTTC. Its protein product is CASSLEPRASYEQYF.

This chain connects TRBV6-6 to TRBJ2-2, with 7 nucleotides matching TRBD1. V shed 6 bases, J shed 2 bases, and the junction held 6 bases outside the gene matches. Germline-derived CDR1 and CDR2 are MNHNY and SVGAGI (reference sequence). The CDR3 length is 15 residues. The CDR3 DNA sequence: TGTGCCAGCAGGTACCGGGACAGAAACACCGGGGAGCTGTTTTTT. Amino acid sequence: CASRYRDRNTGELFF.

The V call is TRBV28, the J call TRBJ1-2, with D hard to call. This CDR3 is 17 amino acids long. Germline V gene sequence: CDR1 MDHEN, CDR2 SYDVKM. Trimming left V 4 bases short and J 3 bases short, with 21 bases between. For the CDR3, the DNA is TGTGCCAGCAGTTCCCCGGGGATGGCTAAGAGGGACTATGGCTACACCTTC. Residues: CASSSPGMAKRDYGYTF.

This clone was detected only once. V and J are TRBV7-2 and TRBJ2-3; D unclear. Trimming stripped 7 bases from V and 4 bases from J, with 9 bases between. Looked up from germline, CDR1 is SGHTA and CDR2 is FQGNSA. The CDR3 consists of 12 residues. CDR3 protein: CASTRSSDTQYF. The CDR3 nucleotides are TGTGCCAGCACCCGAAGCTCAGATACGCAGTATTTT.

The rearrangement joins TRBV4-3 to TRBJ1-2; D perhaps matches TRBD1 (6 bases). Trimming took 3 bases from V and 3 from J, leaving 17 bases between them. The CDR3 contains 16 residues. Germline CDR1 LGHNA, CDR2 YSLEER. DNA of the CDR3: TGCGCCAGCAGCCAGGACATATGGACAGCGGACTATGGCTACACCTTC. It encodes CASSQDIWTADYGYTF.

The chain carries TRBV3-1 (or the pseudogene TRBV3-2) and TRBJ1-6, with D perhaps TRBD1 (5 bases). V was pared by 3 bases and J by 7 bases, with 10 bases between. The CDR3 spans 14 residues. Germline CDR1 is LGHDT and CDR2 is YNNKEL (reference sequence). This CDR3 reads CASSHNQGNSPLHF. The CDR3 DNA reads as TGTGCCAGCAGCCATAATCAGGGAAATTCACCCCTCCACTTT.

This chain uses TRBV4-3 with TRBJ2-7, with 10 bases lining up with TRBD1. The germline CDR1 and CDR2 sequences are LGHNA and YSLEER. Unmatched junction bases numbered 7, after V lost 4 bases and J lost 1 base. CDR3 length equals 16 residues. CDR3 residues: CASSPSGTGESYEQYF. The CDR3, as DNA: TGCGCCAGCAGCCCATCCGGGACAGGGGAATCCTACGAGCAGTACTTC.

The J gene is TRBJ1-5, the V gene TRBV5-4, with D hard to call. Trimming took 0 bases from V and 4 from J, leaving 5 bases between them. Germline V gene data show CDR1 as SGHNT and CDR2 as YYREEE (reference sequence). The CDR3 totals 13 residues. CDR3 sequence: CASSLEPNQPQHF. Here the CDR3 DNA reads TGTGCCAGCAGCTTGGAGCCGAATCAGCCCCAGCATTTT. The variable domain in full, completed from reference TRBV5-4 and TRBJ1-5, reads ETGVTQSPTHLIKTRGQQVTLRCSSQSGHNTVSWYQQALGQGPQFIFQYYREEENGRGNFPPRFSGLQFPNYSSELNVNALELDDSALYLCASSLEPNQPQHFGDGTRLSIL.

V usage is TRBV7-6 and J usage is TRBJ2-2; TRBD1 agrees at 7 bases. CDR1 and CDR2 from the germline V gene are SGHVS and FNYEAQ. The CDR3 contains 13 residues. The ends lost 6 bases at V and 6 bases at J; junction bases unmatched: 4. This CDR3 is CASRQTGPGELFF. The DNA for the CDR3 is TGTGCCAGCAGGCAGACAGGGCCCGGGGAGCTGTTTTTT.

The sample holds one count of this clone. CDR3 sequence reads: CASSYGAGEQYF. CDR3 nucleotides: TGTGCCAGCAGTTACGGGGCCGGGGAGCAGTACTTC. The chain employs TRBV6-5 and TRBJ2-7; a possible D gene is TRBD1 (5 bases). Germline CDR1 is MNHEY and CDR2 is SVGAGI. The CDR3 extends over 12 amino acids. V dropped 2 bases and J dropped 7 bases, with 9 bases sitting between them.